Sequencing of this T cell receptor (beta chain) was carried out in a study of CD8 T cells in ankylosing spondylitis. TCRdb called the 5' RACE reads again in MiXCR, with one record for every CDR3 protein. The sample contains about 360,000 distinct CDR3 sequences, roughly 14% of which appear only once. This TCR derives from a male donor with ankylosing spondylitis or in good health (not recorded which). Specimen: blood, either unsorted or a sorted T cell fraction (not recorded which).

The CDR3 DNA sequence: TGTGCCAGCAGGAGTACAGGGTCTAATGAAAAACTGTTTTTT. Protein sequence: CASRSTGSNEKLFF. The chain has TRBV12-3 or TRBV12-4 and TRBJ1-4; D is possibly TRBD1 (6 bases). The CDR3 loop spans 14 amino acids. Deletions cut 6 bases from V and 3 bases from J, with 11 bases between.